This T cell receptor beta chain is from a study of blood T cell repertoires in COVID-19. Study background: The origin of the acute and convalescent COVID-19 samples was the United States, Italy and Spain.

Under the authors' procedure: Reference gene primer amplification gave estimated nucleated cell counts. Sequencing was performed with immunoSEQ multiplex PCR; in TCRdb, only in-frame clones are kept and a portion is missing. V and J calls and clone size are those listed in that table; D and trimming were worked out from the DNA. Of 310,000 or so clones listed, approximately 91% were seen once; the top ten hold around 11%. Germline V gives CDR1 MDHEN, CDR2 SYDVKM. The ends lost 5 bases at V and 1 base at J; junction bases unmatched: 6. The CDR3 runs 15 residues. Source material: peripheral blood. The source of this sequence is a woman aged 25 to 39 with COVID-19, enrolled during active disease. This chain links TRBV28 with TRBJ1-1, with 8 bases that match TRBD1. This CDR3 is CASSIGTGSNTEAFF. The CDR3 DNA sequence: TGTGCCAGCAGTATAGGGACAGGTTCGAACACTGAAGCTTTCTTT.